The 25 T cell receptor beta chains below all came from one sample that was sequenced in a study of control samples from healthy donors and cancer patients. Clones were sequenced by immunoSEQ multiplex PCR, and TCRdb holds only the in-frame ones, with some missing. The table lists 90,000 to 100,000 clones, around nine tenths of them singletons. The sequencing sample was made of blood. Receptors originate from a woman aged 18-29 years in good health.

The chain carries TRBV7-2 and TRBJ1-2; D is perhaps TRBD1 (6 bases). This CDR3 is 13 amino acids long. Germline lookup yields CDR1 SGHTA and CDR2 FQGNSA. V was clipped by 3 bases and J by 5 bases, with 10 bases between them. The CDR3 region has the DNA TGTGCCAGCAGCTTGGGGGGGCCGTATGGCTACACCTTC. The encoded protein is CASSLGGPYGYTF.

This clone turned up a few times. The rearrangement uses TRBV23-1 and TRBJ1-1; tentatively, D is TRBD1 (6 bases). TRBV23-1 is assigned to the ORF class and has an uncertain function. The CDR3 has 17 residues. Trimming took off 3 bases at V and 0 bases at J, with 17 bases between the two ends. DNA of the CDR3: TGCGCCAGCAGTCACCATCACGGACAGCAAATGAACACTGAAGCTTTCTTT. Residues: CASSHHHGQQMNTEAFF.

This clone was observed once. The chain has TRBV5-1 and TRBJ1-1; D is perhaps TRBD1 (5 bases). This CDR3 is built from 15 residues. Germline assignment: CDR1 SGHRS and CDR2 YFSETQ. V shed 7 bases and J shed 4 bases, with 20 bases lying between them. The CDR3 spells CASGRGGGVGTEAFF. In DNA form, the CDR3 reads TGCGCCAGCGGCCGCGGTGGAGGGGTGGGCACTGAAGCTTTCTTT.

The chain recombines TRBV5-6 with TRBJ1-2; weak D call: TRBD1 (6 bases). V lost 0 bases to trimming and J lost 4 bases, with 10 bases between them. The CDR3 loop spans 14 amino acids. CDR1 is SGHDT, CDR2 YYEEEE, per germline. CDR3 sequence: CASSLGGQSYGYTF. The CDR3 DNA is TGTGCCAGCAGCTTGGGGGGACAAAGCTATGGCTACACCTTC.

This chain links TRBV18 with TRBJ1-2; D unresolved. V was trimmed by 4 bases and J by 6 bases, leaving 27 bases between them. Germline V lookup: CDR1 KGHSH, CDR2 LQKENI. The CDR3 covers 18 residues. Here the CDR3 DNA reads TGTGCCAGCTCACTATCGCCATCTCCGACGGTTAGAGGGAATGGCTACACCTTC. It encodes CASSLSPSPTVRGNGYTF.

The V call is TRBV11-2, the J call TRBJ2-4; no clear D. The CDR3 has 14 amino acids. Germline loops: CDR1 SGHAT, CDR2 FQNNGV. Between the trimmed V and J ends, which lost 1 base and 5 bases, there was a span of 9 bases. The CDR3, as DNA: TGTGCCAGCAGCTTAGTTGACGGAGAAAACATTCAGTACTTC. It yields the protein CASSLVDGENIQYF.

This chain links TRBV7-3 with TRBJ1-5; D gene ambiguous. CDR1 and CDR2 (germline): SGHTA, FQGTGA. CDR3 size: 13 residues. The ends were cut back, 1 base at V and 1 base at J, with 2 bases in the middle. The CDR3 spells CASSLSSNQPQHF. The CDR3 DNA is TGTGCCAGCAGCTTAAGCAGCAATCAGCCCCAGCATTTT.

The chain has TRBV29-1 and TRBJ1-6, with D perhaps matching TRBD1 (5 bases). This CDR3 spans 13 amino acids. V lost 5 bases to trimming and J lost 8 bases, with 13 bases between them. The germline gives CDR1 SQVTM, CDR2 ANQGSEA. CDR3 amino acids: CSVSRGADSPLHF. The DNA of the CDR3 is TGCAGCGTTTCAAGGGGCGCTGATTCACCCCTCCACTTT.

The V and J genes are TRBV25-1 and TRBJ2-1, with a tentative D call TRBD2 (5 bases). Germline CDR1 is MGHDK and CDR2 is SYGVNS. Trimming pared 4 bases from V and 8 bases from J, leaving 9 bases between. CDR3 length: 12 residues. This CDR3 reads CASSVGLDEQFF. As DNA, the CDR3 is TGTGCCAGCAGTGTCGGACTCGATGAGCAGTTCTTC.

V gene TRBV4-2 combines with J gene TRBJ1-1; TRBD1 aligns across 8 bases. This CDR3 has 16 residues. Germline V gene sequence: CDR1 LGHNA, CDR2 YNFKEQ. V lost 1 base to trimming and J lost 4 bases; unmatched junction nucleotides: 8. CDR3 protein: CASSQAGTGEVTEAFF. CDR3 DNA sequence: TGTGCCAGCAGCCAAGCCGGGACAGGCGAAGTCACTGAAGCTTTCTTT.

The chain recombines TRBV5-1 with TRBJ2-3; D might be TRBD2 (7 bases). V shed 0 bases and J shed 0 bases, with 11 bases lying between them. Germline assignment: CDR1 SGHRS and CDR2 YFSETQ. The CDR3 has 16 amino acids. This CDR3 reads CASSLEGGASTDTQYF. CDR3 DNA sequence: TGCGCCAGCAGCTTGGAAGGGGGGGCCAGCACAGATACGCAGTATTTT. The full variable domain, its missing parts supplied by reference TRBV5-1 and TRBJ2-3, is KAGVTQTPRYLIKTRGQQVTLSCSPISGHRSVSWYQQTPGQGLQFLFEYFSETQRNKGNFPGRFSGRQFSNSRSEMNVSTLELGDSALYLCASSLEGGASTDTQYFGPGTRLTVL.

The CDR3 nucleotides read TGTGCCAGCAGTTACGGGGGGTCCAAAAACATTCAGTACTTC. The encoded protein is CASSYGGSKNIQYF. The rearrangement uses TRBV6-5 and TRBJ2-4, with a weak D call TRBD2 (6 bases). Germline V gene sequence: CDR1 MNHEY, CDR2 SVGAGI. V shed 2 bases and J shed 2 bases, with 7 bases lying between them. This CDR3 contains 14 residues.

The genes are TRBV7-8 and TRBJ1-6; D is uncertain. Looked up from germline, CDR1 is SGHVS and CDR2 is FQNEAQ. Between the trimmed V and J ends, which lost 2 bases and 0 bases, there was a span of 14 bases. The CDR3 is made up of 18 amino acids. The CDR3 here is CASSLSLLTNSYNSPLHF. DNA of the CDR3: TGTGCCAGCAGCTTATCACTCCTCACGAACTCCTATAATTCACCCCTCCACTTT.

In this sample, this clone turned up once. J is TRBJ1-1 and V is TRBV4-1; the D is unclear. CDR1 and CDR2 from the germline V gene are MGHRA and YSYEKL. V was clipped by 0 bases and J by 8 bases, with 4 bases between them. This CDR3 comprises 11 residues. The CDR3: CASSQDREAFF. DNA for the CDR3: TGCGCCAGCAGCCAAGACAGAGAAGCTTTCTTT.

The chain is built from TRBV2 and TRBJ2-3, with 7 bases aligning to TRBD2. The trim removed 6 bases at V and 0 bases at J, leaving 12 bases unmatched. CDR1 and CDR2 from the germline V gene are SNHLY and FYNNEI. The length of the CDR3 is 17 residues. The CDR3 is CASRVWGRESSTDTQYF. CDR3 nucleotide sequence: TGTGCCAGCAGGGTCTGGGGGAGGGAATCGAGCACAGATACGCAGTATTTT.

The chain couples TRBV7-7 to TRBJ2-7, with TRBD1 as a possible D gene (5 bases). Per the germline V gene, CDR1 is SSHAT and CDR2 is FNYEAQ (reference sequence). The CDR3 extends over 14 amino acids. V was cut by 3 bases and J by 2 bases, with 11 bases left in between. The CDR3 bases are TGTGCCAGCAGCTTTGGGCAGGGCCCCTACGAGCAGTACTTC. It is translated as CASSFGQGPYEQYF.

This clone was picked up one time. This chain links TRBV2 with TRBJ1-1, with D possibly matching TRBD1 (5 bases). The CDR3 sequence is 14 residues long. CDR1 is SNHLY and CDR2 is FYNNEI in the germline V gene. The V end was cut by 11 bases, the J end by 0 bases, with 16 bases between. Here the CDR3 reads CACGAGAMNTEAFF. In DNA, the CDR3 is TGTGCCTGCGGAGCTGGGGCGATGAACACTGAAGCTTTCTTT.

The chain has TRBV4-1 and TRBJ1-2; tentatively, D is TRBD1 (5 bases). V was shortened by 1 base and J by 0 bases, with 18 bases between the two germline ends. The CDR3 runs 18 residues. The germline V gene encodes CDR1 MGHRA and CDR2 YSYEKL. The CDR3 bases are TGCGCCAGCAGCCAAGCCCTCCCGTCAGGGATTACTAACTATGGCTACACCTTC. As protein: CASSQALPSGITNYGYTF.

This sequence joins TRBV5-1 and TRBJ2-4; 7 bases line up with TRBD1. V was clipped by 2 bases and J by 0 bases; unmatched bases: 5. Germline-derived CDR1 and CDR2 are SGHRS and YFSETQ. CDR3 length equals 16 residues. The chain's CDR3 is CASSFGTALAKNIQYF. CDR3 in DNA: TGCGCCAGCAGCTTTGGGACAGCACTAGCCAAAAACATTCAGTACTTC.

The chain links TRBV7-9 to TRBJ1-6; a weak D match, TRBD1 (6 bases). This CDR3 contains 14 residues. The ends were cut back, 3 bases at V and 5 bases at J, with 8 bases in the middle. CDR1 is SEHNR and CDR2 is FQNEAQ in the germline V gene (reference sequence). The CDR3 is CASSFGQNNSPLHF. In DNA form, the CDR3 reads TGTGCCAGCAGCTTTGGACAGAATAATTCACCCCTCCACTTT.

This rearrangement joins TRBV5-6 to TRBJ1-1; D unclear. Trimming cost V 0 bases and J 0 bases, with 9 bases left between them. The CDR3 loop spans 15 amino acids. The germline gives CDR1 SGHDT, CDR2 YYEEEE. CDR3 sequence: CASSLAAALNTEAFF. The CDR3 DNA reads as TGTGCCAGCAGCTTGGCCGCAGCTCTGAACACTGAAGCTTTCTTT.

This clone was found once. The chain combines TRBV10-2 with TRBJ1-2; D call uncertain. This CDR3 comprises 13 residues. The germline CDR1 and CDR2 sequences are WSHSY and SAAADI. Deletions cut 2 bases from V and 5 bases from J, with 9 bases between. CDR3 nucleotides: TGCGCCAGCAGTGAGATGGGCGGGTATGGCTACACCTTC. This translates into CASSEMGGYGYTF.

V gene TRBV20-1 combines with J gene TRBJ2-7, with 8 bases fitting TRBD1. There are 15 residues in the CDR3. With 5 bases clipped from V and 4 bases from J, the junction kept 13 bases outside the gene matches. Per germline, CDR1 DFQATT and CDR2 SNEGSKA (reference sequence). In DNA, the CDR3 is TGCAGTGCTGGTGGCCGACAGGGGCCAATATACGAGCAGTACTTC. Translation: CSAGGRQGPIYEQYF.

The chain links TRBV9 to TRBJ1-2; no clear D gene. CDR3 length equals 15 residues. Trimming shortened V by 4 bases and J by 2 bases, and 15 bases separated the two germline ends. Per the germline V gene, CDR1 is SGDLS and CDR2 is YYNGEE. The CDR3 loop reads CASSRDGEVNYGYTF. In DNA form, the CDR3 reads TGTGCCAGCAGCCGCGACGGGGAGGTGAACTATGGCTACACCTTC.

The chain links TRBV19 to TRBJ1-2, with no clear D. Germline V gives CDR1 LNHDA, CDR2 SQIVND (reference sequence). CDR3 length: 15 amino acids. Trimming stripped 2 bases from V and 5 bases from J, with 15 bases between. In DNA form, the CDR3 reads TGTGCCAGTAGTATATCGTCCGGGGAGCCTTATGGCTACACCTTC. It codes for CASSISSGEPYGYTF.